Listed here is a single T cell receptor beta chain. Its target is not known. In germline, CDR1 is MDHEN, CDR2 SYDVKM. This CDR3 region has 15 residues. Trimming took 3 bases from V and 4 from J, leaving 16 bases between them. This record belongs to a study of graft-versus-host responses after intestinal transplantation. For the study at large: Every one of the recipients received anti-thymocyte globulin induction and afterwards took tacrolimus and steroids for around 3 years.

Study-wide results and limits: Early post-transplant HvG declines showed an association with peak circulating GvH clone levels.

Only in-frame clones appear in the TCRdb table, and some are missing; sequencing was by immunoSEQ multiplex PCR. This repertoire shows 80,000 to 100,000 clones, less than 95% found once; its top ten account for around 0.07%. The receptor was derived from a human donor who was the organ donor for an intestinal transplant. The V call is TRBV28, the J call TRBJ2-7, with a weak D call TRBD2 (6 bases). The source was unstimulated CD8+ T cells sorted from spleen or lymph node cells, collected before transplant. The CDR3 coding sequence is TGTGCCAGCAGTTTCGGGTCGGGAGTGGGGTACGAGCAGTACTTC. It codes for CASSFGSGVGYEQYF.